This T cell receptor beta chain stems from a study of blood T cell repertoires in COVID-19. About the study: The study drew acute and convalescent COVID-19 samples from the United States, Italy and Spain. PBMCs, B-cell-depleted T cells, or T cells were the source of the cDNA or gDNA that made up the material.

Original processing methods: Reference gene primer amplification in the assay estimated nucleated cell counts. The data were produced by immunoSEQ multiplex PCR, yet TCRdb's version contains in-frame clones alone and is incomplete. D and trimming come from the DNA, and the V and J calls and clone size come from that table. This table holds fewer than 300,000 clones, around 78% found once. Trimming cost V 3 bases and J 4 bases, with 11 bases left between them. CDR3 size: 14 residues. Germline V lookup: CDR1 MRHNA, CDR2 SNTAGT. The sequencing sample was made of peripheral blood. The clonotype comes from a woman in her 70s with active or convalescent COVID-19. The chain joins TRBV6-4 to TRBJ2-3; D may be TRBD2 (5 bases). The CDR3: CASSDEGVSDTQYF. The CDR3 bases are TGTGCCAGCAGTGATGAGGGTGTTTCAGATACGCAGTATTTT.